These 21 T cell receptor beta chains originate from one sample sequenced in a study of regulatory T cells in long-lasting Graves disease. The authors built TCR beta libraries using iRepertoire HTBI primers and Arm-PCR of CDR3 regions. TCRdb reprocessed the multiplex PCR reads with MiXCR, giving one entry per CDR3 protein. The sample lists 300,000 to 450,000 distinct CDR3 sequences, roughly a sixth occurring once. Time point in this sample: newly diagnosed GD, antithyroid drugs for less than 3 months. From RNA extracted from PBMCs, the TCR library was made. Material: peripheral blood mononuclear cells (PBMCs), obtained at new diagnosis, from a patient treated with antithyroid drugs. The receptors were sampled from a female donor with Graves disease.

The V call is TRBV25-1, the J call TRBJ2-7; 8 bases agree with TRBD1. The junction had 8 bases not matched to a gene; V was cut back by 4 bases and J by 3 bases. This CDR3 is built from 15 residues. Germline V gene sequence: CDR1 MGHDK, CDR2 SYGVNS. DNA of the CDR3: TGTGCCAGCAGTGTTCCAGGGGGCAGACTCTACGAGCAGTACTTC. It is translated as CASSVPGGRLYEQYF.

This clonotype was counted many times. The gene calls are TRBV3-1 and TRBJ2-7; D uncertain. The CDR3 runs 13 residues. The V end was cut by 4 bases, the J end by 5 bases, with 12 bases between. Germline V CDR1 and CDR2: LGHDT, YNNKEL (reference sequence). CDR3: CASSLLLDDEQYF. CDR3 bases: TGTGCCAGCAGCCTCCTGTTGGATGACGAGCAGTACTTC.

This clonotype showed up many times. The rearrangement links TRBV3-1 to TRBJ1-5, with D uncertain. This CDR3 is 14 amino acids long. Per germline, CDR1 LGHDT and CDR2 YNNKEL (reference sequence). The ends were cut back, 0 bases at V and 9 bases at J, with 12 bases in the middle. The CDR3 bases are TGTGCCAGCAGCCAAGATCCCATAGGGAGGCCCCAGCATTTT. It encodes CASSQDPIGRPQHF. The full variable domain, with the rest looked up from reference TRBV3-1 and TRBJ1-5, is DTAVSQTPKYLVTQMGNDKSIKCEQNLGHDTMYWYKQDSKKFLKIMFSYNNKELIINETVPNRFSPKSPDKAHLNLHINSLELGDSAVYFCASSQDPIGRPQHFGDGTRLSIL.

A remark on this clonotype: A far larger clone is just one base off, so this is likely a read error. This sequence joins TRBV2 and TRBJ2-1; TRBD2 matches at 9 bases. The CDR3 runs to 16 residues. Germline V gene sequence: CDR1 SNHLY, CDR2 FYNNEI. J was trimmed by 10 bases and V by 5 bases; bases with no gene match: 15. CDR3 sequence (DNA): TGTGCCAGCAGTCCCCTGGGGACTAGCCCCCTCTACGAGCAGTTCTTC. As protein: CASSPLGTSPLYEQFF.

This clonotype showed up just once. This chain links TRBV11-3 with TRBJ1-5; 7 bases line up with TRBD1. This CDR3 contains 17 residues. From germline, CDR1 is SGHNT and CDR2 YENEEA. V lost 1 base to trimming and J lost 5 bases; unmatched junction nucleotides: 11. For the CDR3, the DNA is TGTGCCAGCAGCTTAGTGAGTGAGAGGGGGCGAGATCAGCCCCAGCATTTT. It yields the protein CASSLVSERGRDQPQHF.

This clonotype was observed many times. The V call is TRBV12-3 or TRBV12-4, the J call TRBJ2-1; TRBD1 aligns across 8 bases. The V and J ends lost 6 bases and 9 bases, in that order; junction bases with no gene match: 13. The CDR3 loop spans 15 amino acids. DNA for the CDR3: TGTGCCAGCAGCCGCATTGCAGGGGGCTTCGGTGAGCAGTTCTTC. Protein: CASSRIAGGFGEQFF.

This clonotype has a count of ten or more. The chain is built from TRBV29-1 and TRBJ2-7; D possibly corresponds to TRBD2 (5 bases). Per the germline V gene, CDR1 is SQVTM and CDR2 is ANQGSEA. CDR3 length equals 11 residues. V was shortened by 7 bases and J by 3 bases, with 10 bases between the two germline ends. The CDR3, as DNA: TGCAGCGCCGCTACTAGCTACGAGCAGTACTTC. Translated, it gives CSAATSYEQYF.

This clonotype has at least ten counts. This sequence joins TRBV4-2 and TRBJ1-2; 7 bases map to TRBD1. The CDR3 spans 15 residues. CDR1 is LGHNA, CDR2 YNFKEQ, per germline. V was clipped by 0 bases and J by 6 bases; unmatched bases: 7. CDR3 loop: CASSQDEQGFHGYTF. The CDR3 nucleotides are TGTGCCAGCAGCCAAGACGAACAGGGGTTTCATGGCTACACCTTC.

This clonotype was counted ten times or more. V is TRBV7-2 and J is TRBJ2-7; either TRBD1 or TRBD2 may supply D (5 bases each). Between the trimmed V and J ends, which lost 5 bases and 7 bases, there was a span of 21 bases. The CDR3 runs to 15 residues. Germline V gene lookup returns CDR1 SGHTA and CDR2 FQGNSA. The CDR3 nucleotides are TGTGCCAGCAGCACGGGACGCATCACCGGTGGGGAGCAGTACTTC. Its protein product is CASSTGRITGGEQYF. Complete variable domain (other parts from reference TRBV7-2 and TRBJ2-7): GAGVSQSPSNKVTEKGKDVELRCDPISGHTALYWYRQSLGQGLEFLIYFQGNSAPDKSGLPSDRFSAERTGGSVSTLTIQRTQQEDSAVYLCASSTGRITGGEQYFGPGTRLTVT.

The rearrangement joins TRBV27 to TRBJ2-5, with D perhaps matching TRBD2 (5 bases). The CDR3 has 13 amino acids. Germline V gene lookup returns CDR1 MNHEY and CDR2 SMNVEV (reference sequence). V dropped 5 bases and J dropped 5 bases, with 12 bases sitting between them. DNA for the CDR3: TGTGCCAGCAGTCGTCGGGGATCCGAGACCCAGTACTTC. This sequence encodes CASSRRGSETQYF.

At least ten counts were recorded for this clonotype. The chain links TRBV20-1 to TRBJ2-1; TRBD2 matches 9 bases. Germline trimming cut 6 bases from V and 15 bases from J; bases unmatched to any gene: 9. Germline V CDR1 and CDR2: DFQATT, SNEGSKA (reference sequence). This CDR3 has 11 amino acids. CDR3 region: CSAAVAGGPFF. As DNA, the CDR3 is TGCAGTGCGGCCGTGGCGGGAGGGCCGTTCTTC.

This clonotype was recorded at least ten times. J is TRBJ2-5 and V is TRBV12-3 or TRBV12-4, with 7 bases lining up with TRBD1. The V segment lost 2 bases and the J segment 1 base; nucleotides outside the gene matches: 4. The CDR3 sequence is 15 residues long. CDR3 coding DNA: TGTGCCAGCAGTTTACGGGCAGGGGGCCAAGAGACCCAGTACTTC. It encodes CASSLRAGGQETQYF.

This clonotype was detected ten times or more. This chain uses TRBV5-1 with TRBJ2-1; D is ambiguous. Germline V gene lookup returns CDR1 SGHRS and CDR2 YFSETQ. The CDR3 length is 12 residues. The V gene lost 4 bases and the J gene lost 6 bases, with 8 bases spanning the gap. CDR3 DNA: TGCGCCAGCAGCGGTCGTGGCAATGAGCAGTTCTTC. It specifies CASSGRGNEQFF.

At least ten counts were recorded for this clonotype. One junction end disagrees with the germline gene, perhaps due to a read error. V and J are TRBV2 and TRBJ1-2, with no clear D. This CDR3 is 16 amino acids long. Germline CDR1 SNHLY, CDR2 FYNNEI. This CDR3 is CASGEYRHFDLYGYTF. CDR3 in DNA: TGTGCCAGCGGTGAATATAGACACTTCGATCTCTATGGCTACACCTTC.

This clonotype was seen at least ten times. This chain joins TRBV2 and TRBJ1-5; 10 bases match TRBD1. Germline lookup yields CDR1 SNHLY and CDR2 FYNNEI. The CDR3 extends over 15 amino acids. The trim removed 8 bases at V and 6 bases at J, leaving 10 bases unmatched. Written as DNA, the CDR3 is TGTGCCAGCGGGGGGACAGGGGCGAGGAGTCAGCCCCAGCATTTT. Its translation is CASGGTGARSQPQHF.

In this sample, this clonotype turned up many times. The CDR3 bases are TGCAGTGCTACCCCCTTGTCGGGAGGCCCCAGGGCCACGCAGTATTTT. As protein: CSATPLSGGPRATQYF. V and J are TRBV20-1 and TRBJ2-3, with 7 nucleotides matching TRBD2. The CDR3 is made up of 16 amino acids. V was clipped by 4 bases and J by 9 bases; unmatched bases: 19. Germline V gene data show CDR1 as DFQATT and CDR2 as SNEGSKA (reference sequence).

Many counts were recorded for this clonotype. V gene TRBV7-2 combines with J gene TRBJ2-1, with 11 positions matching TRBD2. The germline CDR1 and CDR2 sequences are SGHTA and FQGNSA. The CDR3 covers 15 residues. Trimming took 2 bases from V and 4 from J; bases not matched to a gene: 1. The CDR3 region is CASSLSSGGYNEQFF. In nucleotides, the CDR3 is TGTGCCAGCAGCTTATCTAGCGGGGGGTACAATGAGCAGTTCTTC.

This clonotype has just a few counts. Since the CDR3 does not end with the conserved phenylalanine or tryptophan, this likely comes from a read error. The CDR3 DNA sequence: TGTGCCAGCAGTTTAGGCGGGGGGTTAGATACGCAGTATCTT. Amino acids: CASSLGGGLDTQYL. The chain employs TRBV12-3 or TRBV12-4 and TRBJ2-3; TRBD2 matches 8 bases. The V segment lost 1 base and the J segment 5 bases; nucleotides outside the gene matches: 2. The CDR3 extends over 14 amino acids.

This clonotype has a count of ten or more. The gene calls are TRBV7-2 and TRBJ2-5; TRBD2 matches 16 bases. Trimming took 1 base from V and 2 from J; bases not matched to a gene: 7. This CDR3 spans 19 amino acids. CDR1 is SGHTA and CDR2 is FQGNSA in the germline V gene. The CDR3 coding sequence is TGTGCCAGCAGCTTAGGAGGGACTAGCGGGAGGGCCCCACAAGAGACCCAGTACTTC. Amino acids: CASSLGGTSGRAPQETQYF. Variable domain in full (rest from reference TRBV7-2 and TRBJ2-5): GAGVSQSPSNKVTEKGKDVELRCDPISGHTALYWYRQSLGQGLEFLIYFQGNSAPDKSGLPSDRFSAERTGGSVSTLTIQRTQQEDSAVYLCASSLGGTSGRAPQETQYFGPGTRLLVL.

This clonotype was picked up many times. The rearrangement links TRBV12-3 or TRBV12-4 to TRBJ1-5; tentatively, D is TRBD1 (6 bases). Trimming took off 6 bases at V and 3 bases at J, with 12 bases between the two ends. The CDR3 sequence is 14 residues long. CDR3 nucleotide sequence: TGTGCCAGCAGAGACGGGGGGCCCAATCAGCCCCAGCATTTT. Translated, it gives CASRDGGPNQPQHF.

Regarding this clonotype: A much larger clone lies one base from this, so it may be a read error. The chain carries TRBV2 and TRBJ1-1; D is unresolved. There are 15 residues in the CDR3. Germline CDR1 is SNHLY and CDR2 is FYNNEI. V was pared by 6 bases and J by 10 bases, with 24 bases between. The CDR3 region has the DNA TGTGCCAGCAGACAAAGGCCGGGTCCGGAGGGTGCAGCTTTCTTT. Its translation is CASRQRPGPEGAAFF.